Below, 27 T cell receptor beta chains from the same sample are listed, as sequenced in a study of blood T cell repertoires in COVID-19. Assay used: immunoSEQ multiplex PCR; TCRdb lists only in-frame clones, some missing. The data show more than 200,000 clones, with 84% seen just once and roughly a tenth held by the top ten. The sequencing sample was made of peripheral blood. The receptors originated from a woman of 80 years or more with COVID-19, enrolled during active disease.

The V and J genes are TRBV15 and TRBJ2-1; 12 bases align to TRBD1. The V segment lost 0 bases and the J segment 7 bases; nucleotides outside the gene matches: 7. The CDR3 loop spans 17 amino acids. The germline V gene encodes CDR1 LNHNV and CDR2 YYDKDF (reference sequence). The CDR3 coding sequence is TGTGCCACCAGCAGAGATGTGGGACAGGGGGCGTGGAATGAGCAGTTCTTC. This translates into CATSRDVGQGAWNEQFF.

The V call is TRBV9, the J call TRBJ1-5; tentative D call: TRBD1 (6 bases). This CDR3 is 15 amino acids long. CDR1 is SGDLS and CDR2 is YYNGEE in the germline V gene. Trimming took 4 bases from V and 0 from J, leaving 11 bases between them. CDR3 protein: CASSRGHTSNQPQHF. CDR3 sequence (DNA): TGTGCCAGCAGCCGGGGACATACTAGCAATCAGCCCCAGCATTTT.

The rearrangement uses TRBV12-3 or TRBV12-4 and TRBJ1-2; TRBD1 agrees at 7 bases. The trim removed 6 bases at V and 6 bases at J, leaving 7 bases unmatched. The CDR3 is 13 amino acids. The CDR3 DNA follows: TGTGCCAGCAGCCAAGGGGGCGGAAATGGCTACACCTTC. Its translation: CASSQGGGNGYTF.

The CDR3 here is CSVDDWGLAKSETQYF. The CDR3 DNA sequence: TGCAGCGTTGATGACTGGGGACTAGCGAAATCCGAGACCCAGTACTTC. The chain joins TRBV29-1 to TRBJ2-5, with 10 bases fitting TRBD2. The V segment lost 3 bases and the J segment 5 bases; nucleotides outside the gene matches: 12. The germline V gene has CDR1 SQVTM and CDR2 ANQGSEA. The CDR3 is 16 amino acids.

V and J are TRBV2 and TRBJ1-1; 9 nucleotides match TRBD1. This CDR3 is 13 amino acids long. Germline V gene sequence: CDR1 SNHLY, CDR2 FYNNEI. Trimming at V came to 4 bases and at J to 3 bases, leaving 0 bases not matched to a gene. In DNA, the CDR3 is TGTGCCAGCAGTGGGACAGGGGACACTGAAGCTTTCTTT. Translated, it gives CASSGTGDTEAFF.

This chain uses TRBV30 with TRBJ2-3; 7 bases are shared with TRBD2. J gave up 1 base and V 2 bases, and 6 bases lay outside the gene matches. CDR3 length: 15 amino acids. Germline V lookup: CDR1 GTSNPN, CDR2 SVGIG (reference sequence). The CDR3 reads CAWSWRRGGTDTQYF. The CDR3 DNA sequence: TGTGCCTGGAGTTGGCGCCGGGGGGGCACAGATACGCAGTATTTT.

The CDR3 nucleotides are TGTGCCAGCAGCTACGGACAGGTGGCAAACATTCAGTACTTC. Translating it yields CASSYGQVANIQYF. V usage is TRBV14 and J usage is TRBJ2-4; 7 positions match TRBD1. This CDR3 is built from 14 residues. The germline CDR1 and CDR2 sequences are SGHDN and FVKESK. V shed 5 bases, J shed 6 bases, and the junction held 7 bases outside the gene matches.

The rearrangement joins TRBV7-9 to TRBJ1-5; TRBD1 is a possible D gene (6 bases). V shed 1 base and J shed 3 bases, with 10 bases lying between them. Germline values: CDR1 SEHNR, CDR2 FQNEAQ (reference sequence). There are 15 residues in the CDR3. CDR3 residues: CASSLGDKLNQPQHF. In nucleotides, the CDR3 is TGTGCCAGCAGCTTAGGGGACAAACTCAATCAGCCCCAGCATTTT.

The CDR3 protein is CAIMGGGTSGGAGTDTQYF. As DNA, the CDR3 is TGTGCCATCATGGGTGGCGGGACTAGCGGGGGGGCCGGGACAGATACGCAGTATTTT. The chain employs TRBV10-3 and TRBJ2-3; TRBD2 matches 16 bases. CDR3 length: 19 amino acids. Per the germline V gene, CDR1 is ENHRY and CDR2 is SYGVKD. V lost 7 bases, J lost 3 bases, and 13 bases stayed unmatched.

This sequence joins TRBV10-2 and TRBJ1-1; possible D gene TRBD1, 6 bases. The CDR3 runs 14 residues. Trimming removed 7 bases from V and 0 bases from J, with 12 bases in between. Germline lookup yields CDR1 WSHSY and CDR2 SAAADI. The DNA of the CDR3 is TGCGCCAGCACCGGGGACACCTTGAACACTGAAGCTTTCTTT. Translated: CASTGDTLNTEAFF.

The rearrangement uses TRBV30 and TRBJ1-6; D is perhaps TRBD1 (6 bases). CDR3 size: 13 residues. In germline, CDR1 is GTSNPN, CDR2 SVGIG (reference sequence). V lost 4 bases and J 10 bases, leaving 14 bases between the germline ends. CDR3 in DNA: TGTGCCTGGACCAGGGGAAAGGAATCACCCCTCCACTTT. Protein product: CAWTRGKESPLHF.

The chain employs TRBV5-1 and TRBJ2-2; 10 nucleotides line up with TRBD1. Trimming cost V 3 bases and J 1 base; bases outside gene matches: 0. The CDR3 covers 15 residues. The germline V gene encodes CDR1 SGHRS and CDR2 YFSETQ. The CDR3 coding sequence is TGCGCCAGCAGCTGGGACAGGGGGAACACCGGGGAGCTGTTTTTT. Translating it yields CASSWDRGNTGELFF.

The genes are TRBV28 and TRBJ1-1, with 7 bases that match TRBD1. V lost 2 bases and J lost 4; bases outside the gene matches: 10. CDR1 and CDR2 from the germline V gene are MDHEN and SYDVKM. The CDR3 consists of 16 residues. CDR3 residues: CASSLTPGGVSTEAFF. The DNA of the CDR3 is TGTGCCAGCAGTTTAACGCCAGGGGGAGTCAGCACTGAAGCTTTCTTT.

The chain couples TRBV7-9 to TRBJ1-4; TRBD1 aligns across 9 bases. V shed 3 bases, J shed 5 bases, and the junction held 4 bases outside the gene matches. CDR3 length: 15 amino acids. Germline CDR1 reads SEHNR; CDR2 reads FQNEAQ (reference sequence). The CDR3 reads CASSFSGTGNEKLFF. Here the CDR3 DNA reads TGTGCCAGCAGCTTTTCCGGGACAGGGAATGAAAAACTGTTTTTT.

Details on this clone: Other DNA sequences in the same sample also yield this CDR3. The gene calls are TRBV7-9 and TRBJ1-6; 11 bases match TRBD1. The V and J ends lost 7 bases and 6 bases, in that order; junction bases with no gene match: 8. The CDR3 runs to 16 residues. The V gene's germline CDR1 is SEHNR and CDR2 FQNEAQ (reference sequence). The CDR3 DNA reads TGTGCCAGCACTGAAGGCGGGACAGGGGGTAATTCACCCCTCCACTTT. This gives the protein CASTEGGTGGNSPLHF.

This sequence joins TRBV7-9 and TRBJ2-7; TRBD2 matches 8 bases. CDR1 is SEHNR and CDR2 is FQNEAQ in the germline V gene (reference sequence). Trimming at V came to 5 bases and at J to 3 bases, leaving 9 bases not matched to a gene. The CDR3 spans 15 residues. CDR3 in DNA: TGTGCCAGCAGCCGTCTCAGCGGGGGCGGCTACGAGCAGTACTTC. Its protein product is CASSRLSGGGYEQYF.

This clone was observed a few times. This chain connects TRBV6-5 to TRBJ1-1, with D possibly TRBD1 on 5 matching bases. Germline CDR1 is MNHEY and CDR2 is SVGAGI. The CDR3 is made up of 15 amino acids. Trimming cost V 5 bases and J 1 base, with 14 bases left between them. The CDR3 DNA reads TGTGCCAGCAGTCTCACCGGGACTGGGAACACTGAAGCTTTCTTT. This sequence encodes CASSLTGTGNTEAFF.

The chain uses TRBV5-1 and TRBJ2-1; 11 nucleotides line up with TRBD1. The CDR3 is 14 amino acids. CDR1 is SGHRS and CDR2 is YFSETQ in the germline V gene. Trimming took 6 bases from V and 6 from J; bases not matched to a gene: 5. The CDR3 reads CASTRGTGGNEQFF. Written as DNA, the CDR3 is TGCGCCAGCACCCGGGGGACAGGGGGCAATGAGCAGTTCTTC.

This rearrangement joins TRBV18 to TRBJ2-1, with TRBD2 identical over 9 bases. J was trimmed by 6 bases and V by 0 bases; bases with no gene match: 3. The CDR3 has 15 amino acids. Per the germline V gene, CDR1 is KGHSH and CDR2 is LQKENI. DNA for the CDR3: TGTGCCAGCTCACCACCGGCTAGCGGGGTCAATGAGCAGTTCTTC. It is translated as CASSPPASGVNEQFF.

CDR3: CASSEDQGGTYEQYV. CDR3 sequence (DNA): TGTGCCAGCAGTGAAGATCAGGGGGGAACCTACGAGCAGTACGTC. The V gene is TRBV6-1, the J gene TRBJ2-7, with D tentatively TRBD1 (7 bases). This CDR3 is built from 15 residues. Germline values: CDR1 MNHNS, CDR2 SASEGT. Trimming cost V 1 base and J 2 bases, with 12 bases left between them.

This clone has only one observation. The chain couples TRBV4-1 to TRBJ2-6; TRBD1 matches 8 bases. The CDR3 is 18 residues long. Germline lookup yields CDR1 MGHRA and CDR2 YSYEKL. V dropped 4 bases and J dropped 4; count of bases not matched to a gene: 12. The CDR3 DNA sequence: TGCGCCAGCAGCCCGGGATGGACAGGGTCGTTAGGGGCCAACGTCCTGACTTTC. This gives the protein CASSPGWTGSLGANVLTF.

CDR3 sequence reads: CASRSTRQGNEQFF. CDR3 bases: TGTGCCAGTAGAAGTACTCGACAGGGGAATGAGCAGTTCTTC. V is TRBV19 and J is TRBJ2-1, with TRBD1 matching over 8 bases. CDR1 and CDR2 from the germline V gene are LNHDA and SQIVND (reference sequence). The V gene end was trimmed by 6 bases and the J gene end by 7 bases; junction bases not matched to a gene: 8. The CDR3 consists of 14 residues.

V and J are TRBV7-9 and TRBJ1-2; 7 nucleotides align to TRBD1. The CDR3 is 14 amino acids. CDR1 and CDR2 (germline): SEHNR, FQNEAQ (reference sequence). Trimming took 5 bases from V and 5 from J; bases not matched to a gene: 8. In DNA form, the CDR3 reads TGTGCCAGCAGCGATCGACAGGGTGGGTATGGCTACACCTTC. This codes for CASSDRQGGYGYTF.

The chain carries TRBV9 and TRBJ1-6, with a weak D call TRBD1 (6 bases). There are 15 residues in the CDR3. V lost 2 bases to trimming and J lost 5 bases, with 11 bases between them. Germline assignment: CDR1 SGDLS and CDR2 YYNGEE. This CDR3 reads CASSVGAANNSPLHF. The DNA of the CDR3 is TGTGCCAGCAGCGTGGGGGCTGCTAATAATTCACCCCTCCACTTT.

The V gene is TRBV14, the J gene TRBJ2-7; D unresolved. V was pared by 3 bases and J by 9 bases, with 6 bases between. The CDR3 has 10 residues. Germline V gene sequence: CDR1 SGHDN, CDR2 FVKESK. The CDR3 nucleotides are TGTGCCAGCAGCCATGAGAGGCAGTACGTC. As protein: CASSHERQYV.

The chain combines TRBV20-1 with TRBJ2-7; 9 positions match TRBD2. After removal of 6 bases from V and 2 bases from J, the junction contained 11 bases not matched to a gene. The germline CDR1 and CDR2 sequences are DFQATT and SNEGSKA (reference sequence). CDR3 length: 15 residues. DNA for the CDR3: TGCAGTGCCAGTTTCACGAGCGGGGGGACCTACGAGCAGTACTTC. It specifies CSASFTSGGTYEQYF.

The rearrangement uses TRBV5-5 and TRBJ2-1; 12 bases are a match to TRBD2. CDR3 length: 17 residues. V shed 4 bases and J 0 bases; nucleotides not matched to a gene: 5. Germline V gene lookup returns CDR1 SGHKS and CDR2 YYEKEE (reference sequence). The chain's CDR3 is CASSLGLAGNSYNEQFF. The CDR3 coding sequence is TGTGCCAGCAGCCTAGGACTAGCGGGGAACTCCTACAATGAGCAGTTCTTC. Full variable domain (remainder filled in from reference TRBV5-5 and TRBJ2-1): DAGVTQSPTHLIKTRGQQVTLRCSPISGHKSVSWYQQVLGQGPQFIFQYYEKEERGRGNFPDRFSARQFPNYSSELNVNALLLGDSALYLCASSLGLAGNSYNEQFFGPGTRLTVL.